Listed here is a single T cell receptor beta chain. Germline V gene data show CDR1 as LNHDA and CDR2 as SQIVND (reference sequence). The CDR3 is 14 residues long. Trimming cost V 4 bases and J 1 base, with 8 bases left between them. This sample stems from a study of shared clonotypes between healthy human individuals. Study background: The donor group consisted of a couple of women and three men, aged 18 to 49.

Clones were sequenced by immunoSEQ multiplex PCR, and TCRdb holds only the in-frame ones, with some missing. The sample contains around 980,000 clones, about 84% of which appear only once. Specimen: memory CD4+ T cells from PBMCs. The subset is: CD45RA-negative fraction. The TCR comes from a man aged 18 to 30 in good health. Some clones in this sample may be carry-over from other donors' samples. V usage is TRBV19 and J usage is TRBJ1-5; D gene unclear. The CDR3 DNA follows: TGTGCCAGTAGTAACCAGAGGAGCAATCAGCCCCAGCATTTT. Translation gives CASSNQRSNQPQHF.